The 22 T cell receptor beta chains listed next were all sequenced from one sample in a study of blood T cell repertoires in COVID-19. Using immunoSEQ multiplex PCR, the repertoire was profiled, and TCRdb retains in-frame clones only, with some absent. The table shows approximately 45,000 clones, with 80% to 90% occurring only once. The sample taken for sequencing was peripheral blood. The receptors were gathered from an elderly woman with acute or convalescent COVID-19.

This clone showed up just a few times. This chain links TRBV14 with TRBJ2-7; D is uncertain. Trimming took 2 bases from V and 2 from J, leaving 19 bases between them. CDR3 size: 17 residues. Germline V CDR1 and CDR2: SGHDN, FVKESK. The CDR3 here is CASSQSTGDPLTYEQYF. The CDR3 region has the DNA TGTGCCAGCAGCCAATCCACCGGAGATCCCCTTACCTACGAGCAGTACTTC.

The genes are TRBV7-9 and TRBJ1-4, with D possibly being TRBD1 (5 bases). V gave up 5 bases and J gave up 3 bases, with 16 bases separating them. In germline, CDR1 is SEHNR, CDR2 FQNEAQ (reference sequence). CDR3 size: 16 residues. The CDR3, as DNA: TGTGCCAGCAGCCTGGGACTCCAAGGGGCTAATGAAAAACTGTTTTTT. It yields the protein CASSLGLQGANEKLFF.

The chain recombines TRBV21-1 with TRBJ2-7; the table assigns TRBD1, which was not confirmed against the DNA. TRBV21-1 is noted as a pseudogene. This CDR3 region has 14 residues. The CDR3 region has the DNA TGTGCCAGCAGCACGACAGGTAACACCTACGAGCAGTACTTC. Protein: CASSTTGNTYEQYF.

The chain employs TRBV7-8 and TRBJ2-2; TRBD1 matches 9 bases. Germline V CDR1 and CDR2: SGHVS, FQNEAQ. The length of the CDR3 is 15 residues. V shed 3 bases, J shed 3 bases, and the junction held 2 bases outside the gene matches. The CDR3 nucleotides read TGTGCCAGCAGCTTCAGGACAGGGGACACCGGGGAGCTGTTTTTT. Protein sequence: CASSFRTGDTGELFF.

This clone was seen only once. The chain is built from TRBV27 and TRBJ2-2; tentative D call: TRBD2 (5 bases). Trimming shortened V by 0 bases and J by 8 bases, and 7 bases separated the two germline ends. Germline V gene data show CDR1 as MNHEY and CDR2 as SMNVEV (reference sequence). This CDR3 is built from 13 residues. CDR3 DNA: TGTGCCAGCAGTTTATCGCGGGCTGGGGAGCTGTTTTTT. Translation gives CASSLSRAGELFF.

DNA for the CDR3: TGTGCCAGCAGTTACTCGACAAGGAATGAAAAACTGTTTTTT. As protein: CASSYSTRNEKLFF. The chain uses TRBV6-5 and TRBJ1-4; D is unclear. V dropped 0 bases and J dropped 5 bases, with 7 bases sitting between them. This CDR3 has 14 residues. CDR1 MNHEY and CDR2 SVGAGI come from the germline V gene.

This chain joins TRBV27 and TRBJ1-1; D unresolved. In germline, CDR1 is MNHEY, CDR2 SMNVEV (reference sequence). The CDR3 loop spans 14 amino acids. The ends were cut back, 2 bases at V and 5 bases at J, with 12 bases in the middle. The CDR3 nucleotides are TGTGCCAGCAGTTTAATGGGTCAGGAAACTGAAGCTTTCTTT. Protein: CASSLMGQETEAFF.

The rearrangement links TRBV3-1 (or the pseudogene TRBV3-2) to TRBJ1-1, with D maybe TRBD1 (5 bases). V shed 2 bases and J shed 1 base, with 8 bases lying between them. Germline V lookup: CDR1 LGHDT, CDR2 YNNKEL (reference sequence). The CDR3 is 14 amino acids. The CDR3 DNA reads TGTGCCAGCAGCCAACTACAGGAGAACACTGAAGCTTTCTTT. Translation: CASSQLQENTEAFF.

The chain is built from TRBV10-2 and TRBJ2-2, with D unresolved. The germline CDR1 and CDR2 sequences are WSHSY and SAAADI. The length of the CDR3 is 15 residues. The V end lost 6 bases, the J end lost 4 bases, and 15 bases lay between the germline ends. CDR3 sequence reads: CASRAGVGGTGELFF. In nucleotides, the CDR3 is TGCGCCAGCAGGGCCGGAGTAGGCGGCACCGGGGAGCTGTTTTTT.

This chain links TRBV4-1 with TRBJ1-3, with 8 positions matching TRBD1. Germline V CDR1 and CDR2: MGHRA, YSYEKL. With V trimmed by 6 bases and J by 4 bases, 8 bases remained unmatched. This CDR3 has 15 residues. The DNA for the CDR3 is TGCGCCAGCAGGGCCGACAGGGGTTACGGAAACACCATATATTTT. Translation gives CASRADRGYGNTIYF.

This chain links TRBV12-3 or TRBV12-4 with TRBJ1-6, with TRBD1 as a possible D gene (5 bases). There are 13 residues in the CDR3. V shed 3 bases and J shed 13 bases, with 13 bases lying between them. DNA of the CDR3: TGTGCCAGCAGTTTGGGGGGAATGGGGCCCCTCCACTTT. Translated: CASSLGGMGPLHF.

The chain uses TRBV7-2 and TRBJ2-2; possibly TRBD2 for D (5 bases). The germline V and J ends were trimmed by 5 bases and 8 bases, with 9 bases remaining between them. The CDR3 has 12 residues. The germline V gene has CDR1 SGHTA and CDR2 FQGNSA. The CDR3 nucleotides are TGTGCCAGCAGCCCGACTATGGGGGAGCTGTTTTTT. Its translation is CASSPTMGELFF. The full variable domain, in which reference TRBV7-2 and TRBJ2-2 provide the parts outside the CDR3, is GAGVSQSPSNKVTEKGKDVELRCDPISGHTALYWYRQSLGQGLEFLIYFQGNSAPDKSGLPSDRFSAERTGGSVSTLTIQRTQQEDSAVYLCASSPTMGELFFGEGSRLTVL.

The chain couples TRBV10-2 to TRBJ1-1, with D maybe TRBD1 (6 bases). The CDR3 sequence is 13 residues long. The ends were cut back, 2 bases at V and 5 bases at J, with 9 bases in the middle. Germline loops: CDR1 WSHSY, CDR2 SAAADI. Here the CDR3 reads CASSEAQGTEAFF. CDR3 DNA: TGCGCCAGCAGTGAGGCGCAGGGGACTGAAGCTTTCTTT.

This chain links TRBV19 with TRBJ2-7, with D possibly being TRBD2 (6 bases). V was cut by 4 bases and J by 3 bases, with 10 bases left in between. The CDR3 has 13 residues. CDR1 and CDR2 from the germline V gene are LNHDA and SQIVND (reference sequence). The CDR3 coding sequence is TGTGCCAGTAGTAGGGGACTGCGCTACGAGCAGTACTTC. Translation gives CASSRGLRYEQYF. Full variable domain (missing parts from reference TRBV19 and TRBJ2-7): DGGITQSPKYLFRKEGQNVTLSCEQNLNHDAMYWYRQDPGQGLRLIYYSQIVNDFQKGDIAEGYSVSREKKESFPLTVTSAQKNPTAFYLCASSRGLRYEQYFGPGTRLTVT.

This clone was detected once. The chain links TRBV10-3 to TRBJ1-1; 7 bases fit TRBD1. V was pared by 6 bases and J by 1 base, with 2 bases of the junction left unmatched. The CDR3 loop spans 13 amino acids. The germline V gene has CDR1 ENHRY and CDR2 SYGVKD. CDR3 amino acids: CAIRGTENTEAFF. The CDR3 coding sequence is TGTGCCATCAGGGGGACAGAGAACACTGAAGCTTTCTTT.

The V call is TRBV11-2, the J call TRBJ1-3; 8 bases match TRBD1. In germline, CDR1 is SGHAT, CDR2 FQNNGV. With 1 base clipped from V and 3 bases from J, the junction kept 2 bases outside the gene matches. This CDR3 contains 15 residues. In DNA form, the CDR3 reads TGTGCCAGCAGCTTAGCAGGGGGCTTTGGAAACACCATATATTTT. Protein product: CASSLAGGFGNTIYF.

The J gene is TRBJ1-1, the V gene TRBV10-2; tentative D call: TRBD1 (6 bases). The CDR3 is made up of 15 amino acids. Germline V gene sequence: CDR1 WSHSY, CDR2 SAAADI. V lost 6 bases and J lost 2, with 16 bases in between. CDR3 sequence reads: CASSSGQFDNTEAFF. CDR3 in DNA: TGCGCCAGCAGCTCTGGACAGTTTGATAACACTGAAGCTTTCTTT.

This clone was counted only a few times. This chain links TRBV6-5 with TRBJ1-2; 7 nucleotides line up with TRBD1. With 7 bases clipped from V and 5 bases from J, the junction kept 10 bases outside the gene matches. Germline lookup yields CDR1 MNHEY and CDR2 SVGAGI. The CDR3 consists of 14 residues. The CDR3 region has the DNA TGTGCCAGCACTAGACAGGGAACAGGGTATGGCTACACCTTC. Its protein is CASTRQGTGYGYTF.

V gene TRBV6-6 combines with J gene TRBJ1-3; D is ambiguous. The CDR3 is made up of 11 amino acids. The V gene's germline CDR1 is MNHNY and CDR2 SVGAGI (reference sequence). CDR3 region: CASFSGNTIYF. The CDR3 nucleotides read TGTGCTTCCTTCTCTGGAAACACCATATATTTT.

DNA of the CDR3: TGTGCCTGGAGTGTACAGGTAGCCAAAAACATTCAGTACTTC. Protein product: CAWSVQVAKNIQYF. V usage is TRBV30 and J usage is TRBJ2-4; D possibly corresponds to TRBD1 (5 bases). The CDR3 extends over 14 amino acids. The germline V and J ends were trimmed by 0 bases and 0 bases, with 6 bases remaining between them. Germline V gene sequence: CDR1 GTSNPN, CDR2 SVGIG (reference sequence).

This clone showed up just once. The chain combines TRBV7-8 with TRBJ1-4, with 8 bases identical to TRBD1. V dropped 2 bases and J dropped 3; count of bases not matched to a gene: 2. Germline loops: CDR1 SGHVS, CDR2 FQNEAQ. The CDR3 covers 15 residues. CDR3 bases: TGTGCCAGCAGCTTAATGGGACAGGCTAATGAAAAACTGTTTTTT. Its translation is CASSLMGQANEKLFF.

The chain joins TRBV18 to TRBJ1-1, with 10 bases lining up with TRBD1. The J segment lost 4 bases and the V segment lost 1 base, leaving 6 bases of the junction unmatched. The germline gives CDR1 KGHSH, CDR2 LQKENI. The CDR3 contains 16 residues. The CDR3 sequence: CASSPQTGGVGTEAFF. DNA of the CDR3: TGTGCCAGCTCACCACAGACAGGGGGCGTGGGCACTGAAGCTTTCTTT.